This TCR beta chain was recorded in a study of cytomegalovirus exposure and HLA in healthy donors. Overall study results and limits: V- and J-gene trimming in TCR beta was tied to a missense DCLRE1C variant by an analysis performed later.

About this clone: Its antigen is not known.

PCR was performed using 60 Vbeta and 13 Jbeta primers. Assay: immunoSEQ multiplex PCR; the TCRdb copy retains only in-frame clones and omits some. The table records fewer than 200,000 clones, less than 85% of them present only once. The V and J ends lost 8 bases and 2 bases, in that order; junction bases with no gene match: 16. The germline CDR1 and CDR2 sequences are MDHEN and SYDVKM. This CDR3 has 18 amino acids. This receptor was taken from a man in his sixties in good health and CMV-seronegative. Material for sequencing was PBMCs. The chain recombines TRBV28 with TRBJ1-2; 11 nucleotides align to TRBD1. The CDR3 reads CASGVGQGDPLGNYGYTF. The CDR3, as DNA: TGTGCCAGCGGAGTGGGACAGGGGGACCCCCTGGGAAACTATGGCTACACCTTC.